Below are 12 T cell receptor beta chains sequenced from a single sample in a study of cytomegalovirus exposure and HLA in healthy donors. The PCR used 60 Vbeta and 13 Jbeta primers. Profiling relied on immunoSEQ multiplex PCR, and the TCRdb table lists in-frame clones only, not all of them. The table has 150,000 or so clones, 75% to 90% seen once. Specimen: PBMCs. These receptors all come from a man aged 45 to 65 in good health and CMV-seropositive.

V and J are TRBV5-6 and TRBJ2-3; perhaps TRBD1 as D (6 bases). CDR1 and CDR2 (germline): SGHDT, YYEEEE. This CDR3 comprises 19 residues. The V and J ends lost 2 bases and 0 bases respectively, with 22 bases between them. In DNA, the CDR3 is TGTGCCAGCAGCTTACTGAATATTAGAGGACAGATAAGCACAGATACGCAGTATTTT. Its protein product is CASSLLNIRGQISTDTQYF.

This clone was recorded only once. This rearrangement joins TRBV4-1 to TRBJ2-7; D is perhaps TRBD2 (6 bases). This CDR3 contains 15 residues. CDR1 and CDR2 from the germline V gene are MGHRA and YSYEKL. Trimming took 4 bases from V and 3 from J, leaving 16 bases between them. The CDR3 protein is CASSLFRGNRYEQYF. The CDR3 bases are TGCGCCAGCAGCCTTTTCCGGGGGAACCGCTACGAGCAGTACTTC.

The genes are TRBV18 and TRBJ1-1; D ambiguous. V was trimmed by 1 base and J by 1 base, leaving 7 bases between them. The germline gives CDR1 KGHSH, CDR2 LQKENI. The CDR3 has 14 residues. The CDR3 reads CASSPQGENTEAFF. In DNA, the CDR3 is TGTGCCAGCTCACCACAGGGAGAGAACACTGAAGCTTTCTTT.

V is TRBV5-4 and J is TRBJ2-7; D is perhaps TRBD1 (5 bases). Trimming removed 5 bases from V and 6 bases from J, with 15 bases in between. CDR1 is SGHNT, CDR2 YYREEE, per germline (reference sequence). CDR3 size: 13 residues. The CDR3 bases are TGTGCCAGCAGTCCAGCAGGGCTCCCCGAGCAGTACTTC. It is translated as CASSPAGLPEQYF.

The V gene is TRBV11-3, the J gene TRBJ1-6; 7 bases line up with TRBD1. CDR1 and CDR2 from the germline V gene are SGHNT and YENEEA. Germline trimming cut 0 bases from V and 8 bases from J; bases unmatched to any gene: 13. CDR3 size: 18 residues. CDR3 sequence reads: CASSLDLTRGFGDSPLHF. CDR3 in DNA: TGTGCCAGCAGCTTAGATCTAACCAGGGGGTTTGGTGATTCACCCCTCCACTTT. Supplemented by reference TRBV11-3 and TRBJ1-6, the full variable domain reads EAGVVQSPRYKIIEKKQPVAFWCNPISGHNTLYWYLQNLGQGPELLIRYENEEAVDDSQLPKDRFSAERLKGVDSTLKIQPAELGDSAVYLCASSLDLTRGFGDSPLHFGNGTRLTVT.

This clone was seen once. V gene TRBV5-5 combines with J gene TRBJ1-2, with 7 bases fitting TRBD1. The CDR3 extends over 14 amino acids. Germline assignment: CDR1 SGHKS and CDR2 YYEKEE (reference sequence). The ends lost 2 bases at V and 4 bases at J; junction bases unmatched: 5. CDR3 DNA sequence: TGTGCCAGCAGCTTCTCAGGGGGAGTCTATGGCTACACCTTC. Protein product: CASSFSGGVYGYTF.

CDR3 amino acids: CASSRPGTGLGELFF. As DNA, the CDR3 is TGTGCCAGCAGCCGTCCCGGGACAGGGTTGGGGGAGCTGTTTTTT. J is TRBJ2-2 and V is TRBV6-5, with 9 bases fitting TRBD1. With 6 bases clipped from V and 8 bases from J, the junction kept 10 bases outside the gene matches. Germline lookup yields CDR1 MNHEY and CDR2 SVGAGI. The CDR3 is made up of 15 amino acids.

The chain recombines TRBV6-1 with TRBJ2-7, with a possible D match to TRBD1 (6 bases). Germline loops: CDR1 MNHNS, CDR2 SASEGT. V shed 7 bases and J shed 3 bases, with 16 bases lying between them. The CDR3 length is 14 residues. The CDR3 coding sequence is TGTGCCAGCACAGTGGGGGCACGTCTCTACGAGCAGTACTTC. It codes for CASTVGARLYEQYF.

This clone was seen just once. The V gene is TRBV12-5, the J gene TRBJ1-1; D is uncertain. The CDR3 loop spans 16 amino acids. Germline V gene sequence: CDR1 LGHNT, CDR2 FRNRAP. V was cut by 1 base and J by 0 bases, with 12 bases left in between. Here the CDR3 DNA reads TGTGCTAGTGGTTTGGATTCGAGTTTAGTGAACACTGAAGCTTTCTTT. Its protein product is CASGLDSSLVNTEAFF.

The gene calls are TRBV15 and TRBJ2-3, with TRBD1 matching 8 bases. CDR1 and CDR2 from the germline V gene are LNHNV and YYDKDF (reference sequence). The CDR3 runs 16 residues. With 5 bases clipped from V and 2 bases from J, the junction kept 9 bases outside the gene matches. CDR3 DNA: TGTGCCACCAGCGGAAGACAGGGGTCCGTCACAGATACGCAGTATTTT. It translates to CATSGRQGSVTDTQYF.

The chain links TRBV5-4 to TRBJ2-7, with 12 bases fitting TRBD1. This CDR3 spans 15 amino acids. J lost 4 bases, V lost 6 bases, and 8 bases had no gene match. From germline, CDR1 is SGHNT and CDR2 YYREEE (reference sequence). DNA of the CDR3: TGTGCCAGCACCTCGGGACAGGGGGCTGGATACGAGCAGTACTTC. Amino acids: CASTSGQGAGYEQYF.

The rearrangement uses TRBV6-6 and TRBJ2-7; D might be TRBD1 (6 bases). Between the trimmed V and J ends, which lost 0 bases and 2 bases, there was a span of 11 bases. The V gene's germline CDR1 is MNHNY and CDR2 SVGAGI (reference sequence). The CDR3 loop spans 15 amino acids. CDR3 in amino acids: CASSYSLQGTYEQYF. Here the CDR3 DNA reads TGTGCCAGCAGTTACTCGTTGCAGGGGACCTACGAGCAGTACTTC.